One and the same sample provided the 30 T cell receptor beta chains below, sequenced in a study of T cell repertoires in cytomegalovirus infection. For these TCRs, the target antigens are not known. TCRdb reprocessed the reads with MiXCR, giving one entry per CDR3 protein. The table lists tens of thousands of distinct CDR3 sequences, 20% to 25% of them singletons, with 15% to 20% in the top ten. Sequenced input: PBMCs, sequenced either directly or after in vitro stimulation (not recorded which). All receptors come from a human donor in good health (CMV status not recorded). Some clones in this sample may be carry-over from other donors' samples.

The chain uses TRBV6-1 and TRBJ2-2; D is undetermined. The CDR3 runs 14 residues. Trimming took off 2 bases at V and 4 bases at J, with 8 bases between the two ends. Germline values: CDR1 MNHNS, CDR2 SASEGT. The CDR3 region is CASSEYAPTGELFF. CDR3 nucleotides: TGTGCCAGCAGTGAATATGCGCCCACCGGGGAGCTGTTTTTT.

The sample holds many counts of this clonotype. The chain is built from TRBV24-1 and TRBJ2-3; 7 nucleotides match TRBD2. The J segment lost 2 bases and the V segment lost 3 bases, leaving 7 bases of the junction unmatched. The length of the CDR3 is 16 residues. Germline CDR1 KGHDR, CDR2 SFDVKD. The CDR3 nucleotides read TGTGCCACCAGTGATCCTTCGGGGGGTCCCACAGATACGCAGTATTTT. Its translation is CATSDPSGGPTDTQYF.

The chain uses TRBV7-2 and TRBJ2-1; TRBD2 is a possible D gene (6 bases). Germline V gives CDR1 SGHTA, CDR2 FQGNSA. V was clipped by 1 base and J by 9 bases, with 10 bases between them. This CDR3 comprises 13 residues. The CDR3 bases are TGTGCCAGCAGCTTAGGGCTAGCGTCTGAGCAGTTCTTC. It is translated as CASSLGLASEQFF.

This clonotype was picked up many times. The rearrangement links TRBV7-8 to TRBJ1-3; no definite D call. CDR1 and CDR2 (germline): SGHVS, FQNEAQ. The CDR3 is 16 residues long. V lost 1 base, J lost 0 bases, and 10 bases lay in between. The DNA of the CDR3 is TGTGCCAGCAGCTTAGGTGGGGTTTCCTCTGGAAACACCATATATTTT. Amino acids: CASSLGGVSSGNTIYF.

This clonotype was seen many times. This chain links TRBV12-3 or TRBV12-4 with TRBJ2-6; D is unresolved. There are 16 residues in the CDR3. Between the trimmed V and J ends, which lost 5 bases and 2 bases, there was a span of 13 bases. In DNA, the CDR3 is TGTGCCAGCAGTCCCAAAGGCGCTGCTGGGGCCAACGTCCTGACTTTC. Translating it yields CASSPKGAAGANVLTF.

This clonotype was observed many times. The chain has TRBV12-3 or TRBV12-4 and TRBJ1-5; 9 bases map to TRBD1. The CDR3 covers 15 residues. J gave up 4 bases and V 3 bases, and 4 bases lay outside the gene matches. CDR3 bases: TGTGCCAGCAGTTTCATCGGGACAGGGAATCAGCCCCAGCATTTT. This codes for CASSFIGTGNQPQHF.

This clonotype was recorded many times. The J gene is TRBJ1-1, the V gene TRBV12-3 or TRBV12-4; 7 nucleotides line up with TRBD1. Germline trimming cut 6 bases from V and 1 base from J; bases unmatched to any gene: 5. The CDR3 length is 14 residues. CDR3 residues: CASRKGAGNTEAFF. The CDR3 region has the DNA TGTGCCAGCAGGAAGGGGGCCGGGAACACTGAAGCTTTCTTT.

This clonotype has more than one count but fewer than ten. The J gene is TRBJ1-1, the V gene TRBV6-6, with D maybe TRBD1 (5 bases). Trimming removed 0 bases from V and 11 bases from J, with 16 bases in between. The V gene's germline CDR1 is MNHNY and CDR2 SVGAGI (reference sequence). The CDR3 is made up of 14 amino acids. DNA of the CDR3: TGTGCCAGCAGTTACTCGGGGGGTTCAATTTCGGCTTTCTTT. Amino acids: CASSYSGGSISAFF.

This clonotype was seen a single time. J is TRBJ1-1 and V is TRBV6-2 or TRBV6-3; D perhaps matches TRBD1 (6 bases). The V gene's germline CDR1 is MNHEY and CDR2 SVGEGT. V was pared by 6 bases and J by 8 bases, with 10 bases between. This CDR3 region has 11 residues. DNA for the CDR3: TGTGCCAGCAGCCGCACAGGGGAAGCTTTCTTT. It codes for CASSRTGEAFF.

This clonotype is classed as large. The chain employs TRBV12-3 or TRBV12-4 and TRBJ2-7; TRBD2 might be the D (6 bases). The V and J ends lost 5 bases and 2 bases respectively, with 10 bases between them. This CDR3 region has 13 residues. For the CDR3, the DNA is TGTGCCAGCAGTCCGGGGGAAACCTACGAGCAGTACTTC. Its protein is CASSPGETYEQYF.

This clonotype was seen a handful of times. This chain joins TRBV12-3 or TRBV12-4 and TRBJ2-3; the D is unclear. V was trimmed by 4 bases and J by 0 bases, leaving 5 bases between them. This CDR3 spans 13 amino acids. The CDR3 DNA is TGTGCCAGCAGTTCTATTAGCACAGATACGCAGTATTTT. Protein sequence: CASSSISTDTQYF.

The chain is built from TRBV5-1 and TRBJ1-1; D may be TRBD1 (5 bases). Germline CDR1 reads SGHRS; CDR2 reads YFSETQ. The CDR3 is 15 amino acids. V lost 4 bases and J lost 4, with 17 bases in between. The CDR3 sequence is CASSLQGPRSTEAFF. CDR3 nucleotide sequence: TGCGCCAGCAGCCTCCAGGGCCCTCGGAGCACTGAAGCTTTCTTT. Filled out from reference TRBV5-1 and TRBJ1-1, the complete variable domain reads KAGVTQTPRYLIKTRGQQVTLSCSPISGHRSVSWYQQTPGQGLQFLFEYFSETQRNKGNFPGRFSGRQFSNSRSEMNVSTLELGDSALYLCASSLQGPRSTEAFFGQGTRLTVV.

This clonotype came up many times. J is TRBJ2-1 and V is TRBV20-1, with D unclear. The CDR3 is 13 residues long. Germline values: CDR1 DFQATT, CDR2 SNEGSKA (reference sequence). Trimming left V 6 bases short and J 0 bases short, with 9 bases between. For the CDR3, the DNA is TGCAGTGCGGTTCCCCACTCCTACAATGAGCAGTTCTTC. Translation gives CSAVPHSYNEQFF.

The chain has TRBV11-2 and TRBJ2-4, with 9 positions matching TRBD2. The length of the CDR3 is 18 residues. In germline, CDR1 is SGHAT, CDR2 FQNNGV. V gave up 3 bases and J gave up 2 bases; unmatched junction bases: 11. CDR3 residues: CASSLGWRGRESKNIQYF. DNA of the CDR3: TGTGCCAGCAGCTTGGGCTGGCGCGGGAGGGAGTCCAAAAACATTCAGTACTTC.

A few counts support this clonotype. The chain combines TRBV6-6 with TRBJ1-1, with 9 bases identical to TRBD1. Germline trimming cut 2 bases from V and 4 bases from J; bases unmatched to any gene: 2. This CDR3 has 14 residues. From germline, CDR1 is MNHNY and CDR2 SVGAGI (reference sequence). CDR3 protein: CASSYTTGGTEAFF. CDR3 in DNA: TGTGCCAGCAGTTACACGACAGGGGGCACTGAAGCTTTCTTT.

This clonotype appeared many times. The chain couples TRBV7-6 to TRBJ1-5, with D uncertain. Germline values: CDR1 SGHVS, CDR2 FNYEAQ. The CDR3 has 15 amino acids. The V end was cut by 5 bases, the J end by 9 bases, with 20 bases between. Written as DNA, the CDR3 is TGTGCCAGCAGCCCCGGGCCCAAGGATAATTGGCCCCAGCATTTT. Its translation: CASSPGPKDNWPQHF.

This clonotype was seen repeatedly, ten times or more. The rearrangement uses TRBV11-2 and TRBJ2-1; tentatively, D is TRBD1 or TRBD2 (5 bases each). The CDR3 covers 14 residues. Germline assignment: CDR1 SGHAT and CDR2 FQNNGV. The V end lost 6 bases, the J end lost 5 bases, and 14 bases lay between the germline ends. Here the CDR3 DNA reads TGTGCCAGCAGTCGTCCCGGGACCAACAATGAGCAGTTCTTC. It yields the protein CASSRPGTNNEQFF. Complete variable domain (other parts from reference TRBV11-2 and TRBJ2-1): EAGVAQSPRYKIIEKRQSVAFWCNPISGHATLYWYQQILGQGPKLLIQFQNNGVVDDSQLPKDRFSAERLKGVDSTLKIQPAKLEDSAVYLCASSRPGTNNEQFFGPGTRLTVL.

V usage is TRBV12-3 or TRBV12-4 and J usage is TRBJ1-5; possibly TRBD1 for D (5 bases). The CDR3 is made up of 13 amino acids. V lost 5 bases to trimming and J lost 6 bases, with 11 bases between them. CDR3 amino acids: CASSGQGGQPQHF. The CDR3, as DNA: TGTGCCAGCAGTGGCCAGGGAGGTCAGCCCCAGCATTTT.

This clonotype appeared a few times. V usage is TRBV12-3 or TRBV12-4 and J usage is TRBJ1-6; 7 positions agree with TRBD1. The CDR3 extends over 14 amino acids. Germline trimming cut 6 bases from V and 9 bases from J; bases unmatched to any gene: 8. CDR3 amino acids: CASSPTGQVSPLHF. CDR3 DNA sequence: TGTGCCAGCAGCCCGACAGGGCAGGTTTCACCCCTCCACTTT.

This clonotype appeared many times. The chain recombines TRBV12-3 or TRBV12-4 with TRBJ2-2; no clear D. CDR3 length: 15 amino acids. With 5 bases removed from V and 6 bases from J, the gap between germline ends came to 16 bases. CDR3 nucleotide sequence: TGTGCCAGCAGTCCGTTTCGAATTCTCCCCGGGGAGCTGTTTTTT. Translating it yields CASSPFRILPGELFF.

This clonotype has more than one count but fewer than ten. The genes are TRBV7-9 and TRBJ2-7, with a possible D match to TRBD2 (5 bases). V was clipped by 1 base and J by 3 bases, with 7 bases between them. Germline V gene data show CDR1 as SEHNR and CDR2 as FQNEAQ (reference sequence). This CDR3 comprises 13 residues. This CDR3 reads CASSLGTFYEQYF. The CDR3 DNA is TGTGCCAGCAGCTTAGGGACTTTCTACGAGCAGTACTTC.

The rearrangement links TRBV12-5 to TRBJ1-5; no firm D call. The CDR3 runs 14 residues. CDR1 is LGHNT and CDR2 is FRNRAP in the germline V gene. V was cut by 1 base and J by 3 bases, with 7 bases left in between. This CDR3 reads CASGLGSLNQPQHF. DNA of the CDR3: TGTGCTAGTGGTTTGGGAAGCCTCAATCAGCCCCAGCATTTT.

This clonotype appeared many times. The chain has TRBV7-9 and TRBJ2-7; D possibly uses TRBD1 or TRBD2 (5 bases each). With 7 bases removed from V and 4 bases from J, the gap between germline ends came to 14 bases. Germline assignment: CDR1 SEHNR and CDR2 FQNEAQ (reference sequence). The CDR3 sequence is 13 residues long. This CDR3 reads CASTSGTDYEQYF. CDR3 nucleotides: TGTGCCAGCACCTCCGGGACGGATTACGAGCAGTACTTC.

This clonotype was found a few times. The DNA of the CDR3 is TGCAGTGCAAGACGTGGGCAGGGAGAAGAGACCCAGTACTTC. It codes for CSARRGQGEETQYF. This chain links TRBV20-1 with TRBJ2-5; D is possibly TRBD1 or TRBD2 (5 bases each). V was pared by 6 bases and J by 3 bases, with 17 bases between. The CDR3 consists of 14 residues. Germline CDR1 DFQATT, CDR2 SNEGSKA (reference sequence).

The sample holds many counts of this clonotype. The chain combines TRBV18 with TRBJ1-1; no clear D. Per germline, CDR1 KGHSH and CDR2 LQKENI. Trimming left V 4 bases short and J 1 base short, with 19 bases between. The CDR3 runs 17 residues. CDR3 sequence reads: CASSRTRDGLGNTEAFF. The CDR3, as DNA: TGTGCCAGCTCACGAACAAGAGACGGGTTAGGGAACACTGAAGCTTTCTTT.

This clonotype appeared many times. The genes are TRBV28 and TRBJ2-7; TRBD1 might be the D (6 bases). Germline values: CDR1 MDHEN, CDR2 SYDVKM. The CDR3 extends over 17 amino acids. V lost 5 bases and J 5 bases, leaving 25 bases between the germline ends. The CDR3 bases are TGTGCCAGCAGTCGAGAAACAGGGACCCCCCTACGAAACGAGCAGTACTTC. Protein product: CASSRETGTPLRNEQYF.

There are a few counts of this clonotype. The rearrangement uses TRBV29-1 and TRBJ2-1; 12 nucleotides align to TRBD2. In germline, CDR1 is SQVTM, CDR2 ANQGSEA. Trimming took 4 bases from V and 8 from J; bases not matched to a gene: 9. This CDR3 has 15 residues. The CDR3 nucleotides read TGCAGCGTTGCTCCTGGACTAGCGGGAAATGATGAGCAGTTCTTC. This translates into CSVAPGLAGNDEQFF.

This clonotype was seen repeatedly, ten times or more. The J gene is TRBJ1-1, the V gene TRBV12-3 or TRBV12-4, with unresolved D. The CDR3 consists of 13 residues. V was cut by 3 bases and J by 4 bases, with 9 bases left in between. The CDR3 spells CASSFGAGTEAFF. The CDR3, as DNA: TGTGCCAGCAGTTTTGGCGCAGGCACTGAAGCTTTCTTT.

This clonotype has just a few counts. The chain is built from TRBV18 and TRBJ1-2; possibly TRBD1 for D (6 bases). The V and J ends lost 2 bases and 8 bases respectively, with 21 bases between them. This CDR3 comprises 16 residues. Looked up from germline, CDR1 is KGHSH and CDR2 is LQKENI. The CDR3 coding sequence is TGTGCCAGCTCACCAAATCGCGGCAGGGGCCGGATGGGCTACACCTTC. Protein product: CASSPNRGRGRMGYTF.

In this sample, this clonotype turned up a few times. The gene calls are TRBV6-1 and TRBJ2-1, with 9 bases identical to TRBD2. This CDR3 has 16 residues. Trimming cost V 1 base and J 10 bases; bases outside gene matches: 11. Germline V gene lookup returns CDR1 MNHNS and CDR2 SASEGT. The CDR3 DNA reads TGTGCCAGCAGTGAAGGTGCGGGAGGGCTACTCGGGGAGCAGTTCTTC. Protein product: CASSEGAGGLLGEQFF.